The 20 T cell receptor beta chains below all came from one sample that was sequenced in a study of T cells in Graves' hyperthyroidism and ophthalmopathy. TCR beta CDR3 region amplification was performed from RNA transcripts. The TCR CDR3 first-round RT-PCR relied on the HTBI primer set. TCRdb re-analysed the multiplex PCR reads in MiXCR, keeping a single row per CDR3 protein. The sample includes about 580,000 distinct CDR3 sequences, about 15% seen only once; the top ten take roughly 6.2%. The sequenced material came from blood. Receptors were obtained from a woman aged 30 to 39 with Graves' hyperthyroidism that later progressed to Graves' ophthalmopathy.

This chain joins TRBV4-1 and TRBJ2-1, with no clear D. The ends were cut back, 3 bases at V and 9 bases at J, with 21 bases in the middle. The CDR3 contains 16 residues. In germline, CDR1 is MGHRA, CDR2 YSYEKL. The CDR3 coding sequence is TGCGCCAGCAGCCAGGTGGATCTAGTTCACTTTGGTGAGCAGTTCTTC. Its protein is CASSQVDLVHFGEQFF.

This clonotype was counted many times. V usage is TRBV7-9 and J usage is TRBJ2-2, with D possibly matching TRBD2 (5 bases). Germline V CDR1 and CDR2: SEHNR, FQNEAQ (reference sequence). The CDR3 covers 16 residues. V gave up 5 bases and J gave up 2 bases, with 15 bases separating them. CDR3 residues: CASSHPDWLNTGELFF. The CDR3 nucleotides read TGTGCCAGCAGCCATCCGGACTGGCTAAACACCGGGGAGCTGTTTTTT.

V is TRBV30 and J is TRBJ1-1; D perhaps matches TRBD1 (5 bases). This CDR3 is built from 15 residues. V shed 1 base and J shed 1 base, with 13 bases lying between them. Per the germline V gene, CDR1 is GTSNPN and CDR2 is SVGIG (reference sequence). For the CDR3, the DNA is TGTGCCTGGAGTGCGCGAGGAAGGGGGAACACTGAAGCTTTCTTT. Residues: CAWSARGRGNTEAFF.

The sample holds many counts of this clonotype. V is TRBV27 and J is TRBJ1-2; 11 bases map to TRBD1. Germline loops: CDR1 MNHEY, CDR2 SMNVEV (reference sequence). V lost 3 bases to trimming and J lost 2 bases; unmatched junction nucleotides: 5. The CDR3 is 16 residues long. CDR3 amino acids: CASSFWGQGGNYGYTF. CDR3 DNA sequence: TGTGCCAGCAGTTTTTGGGGACAGGGGGGGAACTATGGCTACACCTTC.

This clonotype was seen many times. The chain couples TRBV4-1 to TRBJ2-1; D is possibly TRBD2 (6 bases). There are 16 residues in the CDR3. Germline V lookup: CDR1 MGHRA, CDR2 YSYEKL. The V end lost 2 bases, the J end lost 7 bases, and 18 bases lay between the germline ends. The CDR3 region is CASSQPRQAEGNEQFF. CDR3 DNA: TGCGCCAGCAGCCAACCCCGTCAAGCGGAGGGAAATGAGCAGTTCTTC.

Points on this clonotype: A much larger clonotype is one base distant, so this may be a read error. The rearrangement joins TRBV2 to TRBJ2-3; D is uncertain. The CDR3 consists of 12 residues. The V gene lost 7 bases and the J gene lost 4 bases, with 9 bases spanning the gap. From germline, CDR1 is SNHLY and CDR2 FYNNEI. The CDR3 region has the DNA TGTGCCAGCACGCAGAGTTCAGATACGCAGTATTTT. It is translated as CASTQSSDTQYF.

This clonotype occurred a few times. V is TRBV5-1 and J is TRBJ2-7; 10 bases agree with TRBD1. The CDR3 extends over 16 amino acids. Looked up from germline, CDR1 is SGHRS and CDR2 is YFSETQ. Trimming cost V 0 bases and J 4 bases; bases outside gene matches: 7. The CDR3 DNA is TGCGCCAGCAGCTTGGATGGACAGGGGGACCTATACGAGCAGTACTTC. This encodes CASSLDGQGDLYEQYF.

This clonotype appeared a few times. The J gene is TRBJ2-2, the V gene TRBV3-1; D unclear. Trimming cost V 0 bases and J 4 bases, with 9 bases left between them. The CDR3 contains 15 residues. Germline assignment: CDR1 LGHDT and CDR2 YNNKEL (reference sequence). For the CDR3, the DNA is TGTGCCAGCAGCCAAGAATATGTGCTCACCGGGGAGCTGTTTTTT. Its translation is CASSQEYVLTGELFF.

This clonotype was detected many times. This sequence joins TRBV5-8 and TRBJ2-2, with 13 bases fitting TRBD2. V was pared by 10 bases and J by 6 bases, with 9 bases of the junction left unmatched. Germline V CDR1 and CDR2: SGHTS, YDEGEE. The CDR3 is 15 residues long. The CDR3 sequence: CAGRRTSGSAGELFF. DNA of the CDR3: TGTGCCGGCCGGCGGACTAGCGGGAGTGCCGGGGAGCTGTTTTTT.

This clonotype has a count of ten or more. The CDR3 here is CSATTGQGYEQYF. DNA for the CDR3: TGCAGTGCGACAACTGGACAGGGCTACGAGCAGTACTTC. This sequence joins TRBV20-1 and TRBJ2-7; 8 positions match TRBD1. The CDR3 length is 13 residues. J gave up 3 bases and V 6 bases, and 7 bases lay outside the gene matches. Germline lookup yields CDR1 DFQATT and CDR2 SNEGSKA (reference sequence).

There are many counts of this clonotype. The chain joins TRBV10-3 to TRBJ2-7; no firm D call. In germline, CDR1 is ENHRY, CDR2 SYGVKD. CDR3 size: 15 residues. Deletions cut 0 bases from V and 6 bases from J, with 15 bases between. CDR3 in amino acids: CAISESTDLVSEQYF. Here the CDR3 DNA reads TGTGCCATCAGTGAGTCGACGGACCTGGTTAGCGAGCAGTACTTC.

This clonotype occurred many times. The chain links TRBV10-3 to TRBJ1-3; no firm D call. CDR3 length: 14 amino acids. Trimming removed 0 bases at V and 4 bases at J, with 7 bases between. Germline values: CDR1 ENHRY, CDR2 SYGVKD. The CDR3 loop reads CAISESPSGNTIYF. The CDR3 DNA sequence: TGTGCCATCAGTGAGTCGCCGTCGGGAAACACCATATATTTT.

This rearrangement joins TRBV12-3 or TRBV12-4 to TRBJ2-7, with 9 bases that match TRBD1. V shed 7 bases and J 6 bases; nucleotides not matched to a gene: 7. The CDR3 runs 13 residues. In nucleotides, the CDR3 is TGTGCCAGCAACCCGGACAGGGGAACCGAGCAGTACTTC. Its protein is CASNPDRGTEQYF.

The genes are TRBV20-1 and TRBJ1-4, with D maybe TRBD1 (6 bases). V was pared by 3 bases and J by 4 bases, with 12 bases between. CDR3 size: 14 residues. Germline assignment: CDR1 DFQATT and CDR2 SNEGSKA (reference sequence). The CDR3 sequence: CSASPGGHNEKLFF. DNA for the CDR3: TGCAGTGCTAGTCCGGGGGGACATAATGAAAAACTGTTTTTT.

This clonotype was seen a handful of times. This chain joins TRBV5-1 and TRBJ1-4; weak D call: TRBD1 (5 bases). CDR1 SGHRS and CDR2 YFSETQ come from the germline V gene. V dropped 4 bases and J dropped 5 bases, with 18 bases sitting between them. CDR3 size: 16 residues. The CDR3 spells CASSAADSGFNEKLFF. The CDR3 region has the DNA TGCGCCAGCAGCGCGGCTGACAGTGGATTCAATGAAAAACTGTTTTTT.

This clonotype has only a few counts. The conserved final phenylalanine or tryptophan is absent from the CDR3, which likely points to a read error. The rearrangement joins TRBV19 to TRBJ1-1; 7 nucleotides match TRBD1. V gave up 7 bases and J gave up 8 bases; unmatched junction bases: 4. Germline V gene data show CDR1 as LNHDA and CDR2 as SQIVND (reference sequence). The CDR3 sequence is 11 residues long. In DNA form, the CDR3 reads TGTGCCAGTACCCAGGGGGTGGAAGCTTTCCTT. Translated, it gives CASTQGVEAFL.

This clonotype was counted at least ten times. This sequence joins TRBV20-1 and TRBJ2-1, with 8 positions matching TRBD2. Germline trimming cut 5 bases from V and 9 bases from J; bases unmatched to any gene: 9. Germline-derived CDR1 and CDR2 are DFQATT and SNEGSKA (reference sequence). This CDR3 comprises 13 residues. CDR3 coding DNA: TGCAGTGCTCCCCCCCAAGCGGGAGCTGAGCAGTTCTTC. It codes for CSAPPQAGAEQFF.

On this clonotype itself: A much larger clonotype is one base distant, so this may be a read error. For the CDR3, the DNA is TGCAGTCCGGAGACGGAGGGGTTTGGCTACACCTTC. Its protein is CSPETEGFGYTF. The rearrangement uses TRBV20-1 and TRBJ1-2, with TRBD1 as a possible D gene (5 bases). V lost 8 bases to trimming and J lost 7 bases, with 17 bases between them. The CDR3 is 12 residues long. Germline lookup yields CDR1 DFQATT and CDR2 SNEGSKA (reference sequence).

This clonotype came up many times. CDR3 DNA: TGTGCCAGCACCGCCACCGGGCTCGACGTCCTGACTTTC. Translated, it gives CASTATGLDVLTF. The V call is TRBV12-3 or TRBV12-4, the J call TRBJ2-6; D ambiguous. This CDR3 is built from 13 residues. Trimming shortened V by 7 bases and J by 11 bases, and 15 bases separated the two germline ends.

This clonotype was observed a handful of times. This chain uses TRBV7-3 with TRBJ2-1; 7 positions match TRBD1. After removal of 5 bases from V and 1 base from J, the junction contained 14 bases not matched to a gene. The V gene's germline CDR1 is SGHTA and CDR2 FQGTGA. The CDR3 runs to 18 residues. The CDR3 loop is CASSPGSGGVNSYNEQFF. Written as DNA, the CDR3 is TGTGCCAGCAGCCCCGGTTCAGGGGGAGTGAATTCCTACAATGAGCAGTTCTTC.